Sequencing of this T cell receptor (beta chain) was carried out in a study of T cell responses to AZD1222 COVID-19 vaccine. Whole-study findings and limits: Sampled repertoires all dated from after the peak T cell response.

Comment on this clone: Its antigen remains unidentified.

The CDR3 is 13 residues long. Trimming removed 7 bases at V and 1 base at J, with 10 bases between. Germline V gene lookup returns CDR1 LNHDA and CDR2 SQIVND (reference sequence). TCRdb keeps only in-frame clones here, not all; method: immunoSEQ multiplex PCR. The data show about 97,000 clones, approximately 91% seen once. The clonotype comes from an adult in good health. The V gene is TRBV19, the J gene TRBJ1-2; TRBD1 is a possible D gene (5 bases). Sequencing was performed on peripheral blood, taken on day 0 of AZD1222 vaccination. In DNA, the CDR3 is TGTGCCAGTACCCAGGGATATAACTATGGCTACACCTTC. This sequence encodes CASTQGYNYGYTF. Filled out from reference TRBV19 and TRBJ1-2, the complete variable domain reads DGGITQSPKYLFRKEGQNVTLSCEQNLNHDAMYWYRQDPGQGLRLIYYSQIVNDFQKGDIAEGYSVSREKKESFPLTVTSAQKNPTAFYLCASTQGYNYGYTFGSGTRLTVV.